The source of this T cell receptor beta chain is a study of T cells in Graves' hyperthyroidism and ophthalmopathy. Whole-study findings and limits: Ophthalmopathy cases were set apart from stable hyperthyroidism by a 13 V-J model.

This clonotype has at least ten counts. Antigen specificity is unknown. The CDR3 length is 13 residues. The V and J ends lost 5 bases and 3 bases respectively, with 10 bases between them. Germline loops: CDR1 SGHTA, CDR2 FQGNSA. Across 18 months, stable Graves' hyperthyroidism was marked by no progression to ophthalmopathy. Patients were excluded because of uncontrolled infection, other autoimmune disease, pregnancy or lactation. RNA transcripts were the template for amplifying TCR beta CDR3 regions. A set of HTBI primers served as the primers for a first-round RT-PCR of the TCR CDR3. TCRdb itself ran the multiplex PCR reads through MiXCR, one entry per CDR3 protein. This table holds roughly 99,000 distinct CDR3 sequences, 15% to 20% found once.

The TCR comes from a woman between 50 and 59 years old with Graves' hyperthyroidism. The chain employs TRBV7-2 and TRBJ1-2; D not resolved. The material sequenced was blood. The CDR3 reads CASSLGRDYGYTF. The DNA of the CDR3 is TGTGCCAGCAGCCTAGGACGGGACTATGGCTACACCTTC.